Sequencing of this T cell receptor (beta chain) was carried out in a study of blood T cell repertoires in COVID-19. Per the authors' pipeline: The authors estimated nucleated cell counts from reference gene primer amplification. Repertoires were generated with immunoSEQ multiplex PCR, while TCRdb's copy carries only in-frame clones and drops some. The V and J calls and clone size come from that table; D and trimming were worked out from the DNA. The sample has hundreds of thousands of clones; 75% to 90% are singletons. The age range of participants was about 18 to 95 years, with residence in about two dozen US areas. Allocation to cohorts depended on clinical history reported by the participants. Two negative PCRs, clearance, or symptom resolution characterized the recovered Cohort 3 donors. Material: PBMCs or T cells enriched from blood (not recorded which). This TCR was sampled from a man aged 30 to 45 who had recovered from COVID-19.

The DNA of the CDR3 is TGTGCCAGCAGTTTTGCCGCTAGCGGGAGGGCCTATGAGCAGTTCTTC. Protein: CASSFAASGRAYEQFF. V usage is TRBV28 and J usage is TRBJ2-1, with 12 bases fitting TRBD2. The CDR3 runs 16 residues. CDR1 and CDR2 from the germline V gene are MDHEN and SYDVKM. After removal of 3 bases from V and 8 bases from J, the junction contained 8 bases not matched to a gene.